This T cell receptor beta chain was recorded in a study of blood T cell repertoires in COVID-19. Libraries were prepared by immunoSEQ multiplex PCR; TCRdb keeps only in-frame clonotypes and omits some of them. The data hold roughly 340,000 clones, with about 90% observed a single time. Trimming removed 3 bases from V and 2 bases from J, with 8 bases in between. CDR3 length: 15 amino acids. Per the germline V gene, CDR1 is KGHSH and CDR2 is LQKENI. The sample comprised peripheral blood. This sequence joins TRBV18 and TRBJ2-6, with D tentatively TRBD2 (5 bases). The sequence derives from a woman between 50 and 59 years old with COVID-19, enrolled during active disease. CDR3 protein: CASSPGVPGANVLTF. The CDR3 coding sequence is TGTGCCAGCTCACCCGGGGTACCTGGGGCCAACGTCCTGACTTTC.